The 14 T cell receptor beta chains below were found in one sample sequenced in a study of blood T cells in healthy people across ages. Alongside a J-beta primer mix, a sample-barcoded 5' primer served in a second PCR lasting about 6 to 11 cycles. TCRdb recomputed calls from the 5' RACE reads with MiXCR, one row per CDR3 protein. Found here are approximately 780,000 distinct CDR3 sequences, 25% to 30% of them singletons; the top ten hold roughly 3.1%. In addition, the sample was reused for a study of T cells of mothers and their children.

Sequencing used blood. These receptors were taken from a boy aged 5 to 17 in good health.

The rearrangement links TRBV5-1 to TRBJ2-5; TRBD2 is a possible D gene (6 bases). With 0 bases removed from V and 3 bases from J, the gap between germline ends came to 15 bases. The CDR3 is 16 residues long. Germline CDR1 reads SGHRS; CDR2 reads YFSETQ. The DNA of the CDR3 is TGCGCCAGCAGCTTGGTTAGCGGAGGACCCGAAGAGACCCAGTACTTC. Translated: CASSLVSGGPEETQYF.

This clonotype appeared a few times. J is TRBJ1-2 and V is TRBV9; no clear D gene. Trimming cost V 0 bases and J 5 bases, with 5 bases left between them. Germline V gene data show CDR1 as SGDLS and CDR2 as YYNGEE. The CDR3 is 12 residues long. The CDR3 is CASSVVRYGYTF. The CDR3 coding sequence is TGTGCCAGCAGCGTAGTCCGATATGGCTACACCTTC.

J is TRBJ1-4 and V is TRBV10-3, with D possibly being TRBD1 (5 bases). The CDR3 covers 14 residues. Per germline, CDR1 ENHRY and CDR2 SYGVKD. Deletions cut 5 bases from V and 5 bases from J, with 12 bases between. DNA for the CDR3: TGTGCCATCAGTCCCGGGACCCAGAATGAAAAACTGTTTTTT. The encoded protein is CAISPGTQNEKLFF.

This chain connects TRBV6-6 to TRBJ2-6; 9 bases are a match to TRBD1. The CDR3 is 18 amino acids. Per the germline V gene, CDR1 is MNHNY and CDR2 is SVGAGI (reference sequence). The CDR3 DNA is TGTGTGTCCGACAGGGGGACAGGGTCCTCTCGAAGGGCCAACGTCCTGACTTTC. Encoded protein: CVSDRGTGSSRRANVLTF.

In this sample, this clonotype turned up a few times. The CDR3 DNA sequence: TGTGCCAGCAGTCGCCAGTCGGTTTGGGGACAGAACTCCTACGAGCAGTACTTC. Amino acids: CASSRQSVWGQNSYEQYF. The chain has TRBV6-1 and TRBJ2-7; 7 bases agree with TRBD1. CDR3 length: 18 amino acids. Losses at the gene ends were 5 bases for V and 0 bases for J; bases not matched to a gene: 16. Per germline, CDR1 MNHNS and CDR2 SASEGT.

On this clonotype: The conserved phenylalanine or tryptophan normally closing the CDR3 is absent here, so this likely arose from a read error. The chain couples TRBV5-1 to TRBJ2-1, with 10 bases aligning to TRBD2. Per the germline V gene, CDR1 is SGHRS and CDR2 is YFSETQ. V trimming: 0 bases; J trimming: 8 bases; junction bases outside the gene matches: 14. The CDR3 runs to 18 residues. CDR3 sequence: CASSLGLAGASTRDEQFL. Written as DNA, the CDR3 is TGCGCCAGCAGCTTGGGGCTAGCGGGGGCTAGTACAAGGGATGAGCAGTTCCTC.

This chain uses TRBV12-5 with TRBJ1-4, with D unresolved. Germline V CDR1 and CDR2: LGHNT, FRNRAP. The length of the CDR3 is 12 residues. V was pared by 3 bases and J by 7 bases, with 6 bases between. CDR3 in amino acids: CASGFEGEKLFF. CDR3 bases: TGTGCTAGTGGTTTCGAGGGTGAAAAACTGTTTTTT.

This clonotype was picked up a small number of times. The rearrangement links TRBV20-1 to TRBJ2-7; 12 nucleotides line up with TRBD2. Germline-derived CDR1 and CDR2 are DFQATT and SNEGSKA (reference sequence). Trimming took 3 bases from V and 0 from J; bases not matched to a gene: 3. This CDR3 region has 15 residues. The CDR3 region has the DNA TGCAGTGCTAGCAGACTAGCGGGGGTCTCCTACGAGCAGTACTTC. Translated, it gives CSASRLAGVSYEQYF.

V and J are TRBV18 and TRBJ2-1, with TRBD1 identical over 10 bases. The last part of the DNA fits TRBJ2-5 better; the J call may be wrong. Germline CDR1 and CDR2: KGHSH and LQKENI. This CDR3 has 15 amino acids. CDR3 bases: TGTGCCAGCTCACTCTCCGGGACAGGGGACGGGACCCAGTACTTC. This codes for CASSLSGTGDGTQYF.

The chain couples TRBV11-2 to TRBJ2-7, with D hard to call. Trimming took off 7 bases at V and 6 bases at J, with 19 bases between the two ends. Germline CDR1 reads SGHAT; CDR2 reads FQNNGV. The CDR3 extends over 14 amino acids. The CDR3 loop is CASNPGGPPLEQYF. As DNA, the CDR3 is TGTGCCAGCAACCCAGGCGGACCTCCTCTCGAGCAGTACTTC. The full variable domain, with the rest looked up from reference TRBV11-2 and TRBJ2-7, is EAGVAQSPRYKIIEKRQSVAFWCNPISGHATLYWYQQILGQGPKLLIQFQNNGVVDDSQLPKDRFSAERLKGVDSTLKIQPAKLEDSAVYLCASNPGGPPLEQYFGPGTRLTVT.

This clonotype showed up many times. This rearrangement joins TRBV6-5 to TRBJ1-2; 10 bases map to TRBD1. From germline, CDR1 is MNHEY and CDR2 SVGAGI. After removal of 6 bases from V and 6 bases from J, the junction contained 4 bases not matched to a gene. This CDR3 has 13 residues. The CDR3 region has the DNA TGTGCCAGCAGATATGACAGGGGGCATGGCTACACCTTC. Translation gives CASRYDRGHGYTF.

This CDR3 is CASSFVGDRVYGYTF. The CDR3 DNA reads TGTGCCAGCAGTTTCGTGGGGGACAGGGTCTATGGCTACACCTTC. The V call is TRBV12-3 or TRBV12-4, the J call TRBJ1-2; 9 bases line up with TRBD1. The CDR3 loop spans 15 amino acids. The V and J ends lost 3 bases and 4 bases, in that order; junction bases with no gene match: 6.

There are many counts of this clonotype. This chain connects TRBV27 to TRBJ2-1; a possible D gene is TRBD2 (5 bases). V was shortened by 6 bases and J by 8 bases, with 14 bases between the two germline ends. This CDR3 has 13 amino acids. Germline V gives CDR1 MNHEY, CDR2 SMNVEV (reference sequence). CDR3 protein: CASRRTARYEQFF. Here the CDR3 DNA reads TGTGCCAGCAGACGGACTGCACGATATGAGCAGTTCTTC.

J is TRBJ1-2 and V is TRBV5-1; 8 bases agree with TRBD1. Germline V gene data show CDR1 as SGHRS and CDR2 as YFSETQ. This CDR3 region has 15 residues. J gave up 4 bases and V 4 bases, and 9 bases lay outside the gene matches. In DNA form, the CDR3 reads TGCGCCAGCAGCCCTGGACAGGGTCGCGTCTATGGCTACACCTTC. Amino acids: CASSPGQGRVYGYTF.